These 9 T cell receptor beta chains came from one sample sequenced in a study of T cells in women clearing cervical HPV infection. This table comes from immunoSEQ multiplex PCR, and its TCRdb copy is limited to in-frame clones, with some not included. The sample has about 25,000 clones; the top ten hold around 4%. What was sequenced was blood buffy coat. The receptors stem from a woman between 18 and 70 years old with a cervical HPV16 infection that either progressed to CIN3+ or cleared (not recorded which).

Of note for this clone: The read finishes 3 residues shy of the CDR3 end, and the germline J gene is used to complete it. The V and J genes are TRBV19 and TRBJ2-7; D perhaps matches TRBD1 (6 bases). The length of the CDR3 is 13 residues. CDR1 and CDR2 (germline): LNHDA, SQIVND (reference sequence). Trimming stripped 10 bases from V and 0 bases from J, with 13 bases between. CDR3: CATGPQGSYEQYF. Partial CDR3 DNA: TGTGCCACCGGACCACAGGGCTCCTACGAG.

On this clone itself: Read sequence stops 3 residues before the CDR3 end, and the germline J gene provides the missing end. V and J are TRBV7-3 and TRBJ2-2; no definite D call. This CDR3 comprises 13 residues. V lost 8 bases to trimming and J lost 0 bases, with 7 bases between them. Germline CDR1 and CDR2: SGHTA and FQGTGA. The CDR3 is CASRTTNTGELFF. The sequenced CDR3 bases are TGTGCCAGCCGCACAACGAACACCGGGGAG.

About this clone itself: The CDR3 end falls 3 residues outside the read, so it is completed with the germline J gene. The V and J genes are TRBV20-1 and TRBJ2-1; a weak D match, TRBD1 (5 bases). CDR3 length equals 13 residues. Trimming left V 5 bases short and J 5 bases short, with 13 bases between. The germline V gene has CDR1 DFQATT and CDR2 SNEGSKA (reference sequence). The CDR3 is CSASVGHDNEQFF. The sequenced CDR3 bases are TGCAGTGCTTCTGTGGGGCACGACAATGAG.

Note on this clone: The CDR3 end falls 3 residues outside the read, so it is completed with the germline J gene. The V and J genes are TRBV7-2 and TRBJ1-1; D perhaps matches TRBD1 (6 bases). V gave up 2 bases and J gave up 7 bases, with 11 bases separating them. From germline, CDR1 is SGHTA and CDR2 FQGNSA. The CDR3 is 13 amino acids. CDR3: CASSLTGQLEAFF. CDR3 DNA, as far as it was read: TGTGCCAGCAGCTTAACTGGACAGCTTGAA.

As regards this clone: The read gets to within 3 residues of the CDR3 end, and the germline J gene fills in the rest. The chain recombines TRBV5-4 with TRBJ2-3; D is unresolved. In germline, CDR1 is SGHNT, CDR2 YYREEE (reference sequence). The V end was cut by 7 bases, the J end by 6 bases, with 12 bases between. The CDR3 has 12 residues. The CDR3 bases that were read are TGTGCCAGCTCTCTTCCCTCCGATACG. Translated, it gives CASSLPSDT. The whole CDR3 region reads CASSLPSDTQYF.

The sequenced part of the CDR3 DNA is TGCGCCAGCGGCCACTTGGGAGGGGGCCACGAG. Its protein is CASGHLGGGHE. The full CDR3 sequence reads CASGHLGGGHEQYF. V and J are TRBV5-1 and TRBJ2-7; D assignment may be TRBD1 or TRBD2 (7 bases each). The read terminates 3 residues ahead of where the CDR3 ends, so the germline J gene completes it. V gave up 7 bases and J gave up 5 bases, with 19 bases separating them. Germline loops: CDR1 SGHRS, CDR2 YFSETQ. The CDR3 has 14 residues.

Of note for this clone: The read is 3 residues too short to cover the CDR3 end, so that end is filled in from the germline J gene. The chain links TRBV2 to TRBJ1-1; a weak D match, TRBD1 (5 bases). The CDR3 has 15 amino acids. Deletions cut 2 bases from V and 1 base from J, with 11 bases between. Germline V gene data show CDR1 as SNHLY and CDR2 as FYNNEI. CDR3 loop: CASSETFRENTEAFF. The sequenced CDR3 bases are TGTGCCAGCAGTGAAACTTTCAGGGAGAACACTGAA.

As to this clone: The CDR3 end lies 3 residues beyond the end of the read and is filled in from the germline J gene. The chain combines TRBV7-2 with TRBJ1-4; D may be TRBD1 (5 bases). This CDR3 has 14 residues. V shed 2 bases and J shed 7 bases, with 11 bases lying between them. Germline assignment: CDR1 SGHTA and CDR2 FQGNSA. The CDR3 spells CASSLQGWGEKLFF. Incomplete CDR3 DNA: TGTGCCAGCAGCTTACAGGGCTGGGGTGAAAAA.

With respect to this clone: The read terminates 3 residues before the CDR3 end, so the remaining end is supplied by the germline J gene. The V call is TRBV18, the J call TRBJ1-1, with TRBD1 matching 9 bases. Germline assignment: CDR1 KGHSH and CDR2 LQKENI. This CDR3 comprises 14 residues. The CDR3 bases that were read are TGTGCCAGCTCGCTAACAGGGGGCACAGATACG. Amino acid sequence: CASSLTGGTDT. The complete CDR3 sequence is CASSLTGGTDTAFF.